This TCR beta chain was profiled in a study of T cell responses to AZD1222 COVID-19 vaccine. Study outcomes and limitations: Among the donors, most were white British and more were female, and clonal diversity was possibly underestimated.

A remark on this clone: The antigen remains undetermined.

TCRdb's copy holds only in-frame clones and misses some; the assay was immunoSEQ multiplex PCR. The repertoire has around 140,000 clones, roughly nine tenths of them found once; the top ten carry roughly 6.5%. CDR1 MGHRA and CDR2 YSYEKL come from the germline V gene. With 0 bases removed from V and 7 bases from J, the gap between germline ends came to 3 bases. The CDR3 covers 12 residues. The input for sequencing was peripheral blood, taken on day 0 of AZD1222 vaccination. The sequence was obtained from an adult in good health. The V gene is TRBV4-1, the J gene TRBJ2-2; no definite D call. The CDR3: CASSQDYGELFF. DNA of the CDR3: TGCGCCAGCAGCCAAGATTACGGGGAGCTGTTTTTT.